This T cell receptor (beta chain) was sequenced in a study of blood T cell repertoires in COVID-19. Study-wide background: From the United States, Italy and Spain came samples of acute and convalescent COVID-19. PBMCs, B-cell-depleted T cells, or T cells provided the cDNA or gDNA that made up the material.

In the authors' workflow: Reference gene primer amplification yielded estimated nucleated cell counts. TCRdb keeps only in-frame clones here, not all; method: immunoSEQ multiplex PCR. V and J calls and clone size are those listed in that table; D and trimming were worked out from the DNA. The sample includes over 85,000 clones, about four fifths of them seen just once. V lost 1 base and J lost 0, with 10 bases in between. CDR3 length equals 14 residues. Germline values: CDR1 SQVTM, CDR2 ANQGSEA. This chain joins TRBV29-1 and TRBJ2-7, with D perhaps matching TRBD1 (6 bases). This sequence originates from a human donor in a cohort sampled during active COVID-19. Source material: peripheral blood. The CDR3 DNA reads as TGCAGCGTTGAAGTTTCAGGGGTCTCCTACGAGCAGTACTTC. Amino acid sequence: CSVEVSGVSYEQYF.